Described below is a single TCR beta chain sequence and its context. Primers used for first-strand cDNA, a TRAV- and TRBV-specific set, covered both alpha and beta chains. Using a constant-region primer together with a V-primer adapter, TCRs were subjected to roughly 20 PCR cycles of amplification. TCRdb passed the reads through MiXCR, listing each CDR3 protein once. This sample carries around 60,000 distinct CDR3 sequences, about 23% of them seen once, and the ten largest clones take around 6.5%. These data belong to a study of low-dose radiotherapy and immunotherapy resistance in tumors. Study-wide context: Each fraction given to Cohort 2 every two weeks delivered 1 Gy, and the total reached 13 Gy over 26 weeks. On an every-two-weeks schedule, patients received intravenous nivolumab 240 mg, along with ipilimumab 1 mg/kg every six weeks. Intravenous cyclophosphamide 200 mg/m2 was given every two weeks, one day before radiation and immunotherapy.

Time point: after trial treatment. The treatment here: LDRT plus nivolumab, ipilimumab, low-dose cyclophosphamide and aspirin (RACIN trial). The treatment that donors received included nivolumab, ipilimumab, aspirin, low-dose cyclophosphamide and low-dose radiotherapy. The clonotype originates from a male donor with prostate cancer. The material sequenced was PBMCs, taken after low-dose radiotherapy plus immunotherapy.

CDR3 sequence: CASSLESGVDIQYF. The CDR3 bases are TGCGCCAGCAGCTTGGAGTCAGGGGTGGACATTCAGTACTTC. The gene calls are TRBV5-1 and TRBJ2-4, with D maybe TRBD1 (6 bases). The CDR3 has 14 residues. Trimming removed 0 bases at V and 8 bases at J, with 12 bases between. CDR1 and CDR2 (germline): SGHRS, YFSETQ.